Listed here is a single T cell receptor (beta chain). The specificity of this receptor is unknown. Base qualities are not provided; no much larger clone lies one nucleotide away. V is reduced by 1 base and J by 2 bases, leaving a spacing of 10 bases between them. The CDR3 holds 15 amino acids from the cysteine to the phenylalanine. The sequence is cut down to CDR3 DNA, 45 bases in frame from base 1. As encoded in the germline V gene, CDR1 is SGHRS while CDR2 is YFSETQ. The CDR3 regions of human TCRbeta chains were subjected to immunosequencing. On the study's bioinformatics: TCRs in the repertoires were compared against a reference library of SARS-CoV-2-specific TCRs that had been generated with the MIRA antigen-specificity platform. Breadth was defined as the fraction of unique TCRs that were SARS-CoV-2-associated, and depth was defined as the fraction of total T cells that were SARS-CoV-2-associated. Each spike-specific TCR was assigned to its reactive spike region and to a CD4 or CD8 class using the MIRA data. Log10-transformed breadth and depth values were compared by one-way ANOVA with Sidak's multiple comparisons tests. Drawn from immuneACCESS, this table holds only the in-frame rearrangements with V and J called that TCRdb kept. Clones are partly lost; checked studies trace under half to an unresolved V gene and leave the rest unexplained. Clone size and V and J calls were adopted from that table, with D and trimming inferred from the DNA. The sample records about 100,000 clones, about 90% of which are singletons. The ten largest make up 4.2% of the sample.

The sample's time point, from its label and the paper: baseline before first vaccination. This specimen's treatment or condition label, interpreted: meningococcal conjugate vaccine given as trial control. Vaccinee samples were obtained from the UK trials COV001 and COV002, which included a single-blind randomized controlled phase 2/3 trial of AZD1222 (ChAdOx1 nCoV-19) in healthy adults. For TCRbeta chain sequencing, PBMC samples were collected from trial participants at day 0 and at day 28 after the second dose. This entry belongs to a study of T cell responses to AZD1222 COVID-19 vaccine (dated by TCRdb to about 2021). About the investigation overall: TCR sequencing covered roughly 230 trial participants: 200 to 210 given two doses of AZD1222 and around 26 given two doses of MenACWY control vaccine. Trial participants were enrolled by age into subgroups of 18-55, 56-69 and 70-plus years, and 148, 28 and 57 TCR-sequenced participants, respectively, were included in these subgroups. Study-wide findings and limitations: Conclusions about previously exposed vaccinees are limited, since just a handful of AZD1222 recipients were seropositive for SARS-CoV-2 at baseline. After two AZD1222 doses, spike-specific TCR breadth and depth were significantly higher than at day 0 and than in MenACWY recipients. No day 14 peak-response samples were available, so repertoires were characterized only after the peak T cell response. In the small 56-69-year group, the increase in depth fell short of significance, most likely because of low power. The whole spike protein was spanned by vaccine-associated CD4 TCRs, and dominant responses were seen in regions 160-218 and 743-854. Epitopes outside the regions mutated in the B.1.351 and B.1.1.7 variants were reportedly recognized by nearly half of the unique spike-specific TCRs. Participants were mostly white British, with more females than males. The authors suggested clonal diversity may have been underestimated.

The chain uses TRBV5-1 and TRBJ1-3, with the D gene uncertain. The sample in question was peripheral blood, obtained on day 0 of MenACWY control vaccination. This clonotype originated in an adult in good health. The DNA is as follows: TGCGCCAGCAGCTTGTATGAGGGCCCTGGAAACACCATATATTTT. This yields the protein CASSLYEGPGNTIYF.